The 27 T cell receptor beta chains in this list originate from one sample, sequenced in a study of blood T cell repertoires in COVID-19. The method was immunoSEQ multiplex PCR; TCRdb's version includes in-frame clones alone and lacks a portion of them. The profile shows 140,000 or so clones, 87% of them singletons. Sample: peripheral blood. The receptors stem from a woman aged 50 to 60 with acute or convalescent COVID-19.

The chain joins TRBV9 to TRBJ1-2; D gene unclear. The V gene's germline CDR1 is SGDLS and CDR2 YYNGEE. Trimming removed 3 bases from V and 8 bases from J, with 5 bases in between. The CDR3 extends over 10 amino acids. CDR3 in amino acids: CASSGEGYTF. The DNA for the CDR3 is TGTGCCAGCAGCGGCGAAGGCTACACCTTC.

This clone occurred once. The chain employs TRBV30 and TRBJ1-2; D gene unclear. Trimming cost V 0 bases and J 4 bases, with 9 bases left between them. In germline, CDR1 is GTSNPN, CDR2 SVGIG (reference sequence). The CDR3 spans 13 residues. This CDR3 reads CAWSVSEGYGYTF. In DNA, the CDR3 is TGTGCCTGGAGTGTAAGCGAGGGCTATGGCTACACCTTC. The variable domain in full, completed from reference TRBV30 and TRBJ1-2, reads SQTIHQWPATLVQPVGSPLSLECTVEGTSNPNLYWYRQAAGRGLQLLFYSVGIGQISSEVPQNLSASRPQDRQFILSSKKLLLSDSGFYLCAWSVSEGYGYTFGSGTRLTVV.

The chain couples TRBV6-5 to TRBJ1-2, with 8 bases lining up with TRBD1. The germline CDR1 and CDR2 sequences are MNHEY and SVGAGI. Unmatched junction bases numbered 5, after V lost 4 bases and J lost 4 bases. The CDR3 is 14 amino acids. The CDR3 bases are TGTGCCAGCAGTTTGGGACAGGAGCCCTATGGCTACACCTTC. Its translation: CASSLGQEPYGYTF.

The J gene is TRBJ1-1, the V gene TRBV18; 7 positions agree with TRBD1. This CDR3 region has 17 residues. V shed 2 bases and J 0 bases; nucleotides not matched to a gene: 9. CDR1 is KGHSH and CDR2 is LQKENI in the germline V gene. The CDR3 here is CASSPRGQQGMNTEAFF. As DNA, the CDR3 is TGTGCCAGCTCACCAAGAGGACAACAGGGGATGAACACTGAAGCTTTCTTT. The full variable domain, completed using reference TRBV18 and TRBJ1-1, is NAGVMQNPRHLVRRRGQEARLRCSPMKGHSHVYWYRQLPEEGLKFMVYLQKENIIDESGMPKERFSAEFPKEGPSILRIQQVVRGDSAAYFCASSPRGQQGMNTEAFFGQGTRLTVV.

The genes are TRBV6-5 and TRBJ1-1; 9 bases fit TRBD1. CDR3 length equals 14 residues. Trimming removed 3 bases from V and 4 bases from J; junction bases left unmatched: 3. Germline V gene lookup returns CDR1 MNHEY and CDR2 SVGAGI. CDR3 amino acids: CASSYRTGATEAFF. The CDR3 DNA reads TGTGCCAGCAGTTATAGGACAGGGGCCACTGAAGCTTTCTTT.

This CDR3 is CASSLVAGVAYNEQFF. The DNA for the CDR3 is TGTGCCAGCAGCTTAGTTGCGGGAGTAGCCTACAATGAGCAGTTCTTC. The chain links TRBV7-8 to TRBJ2-1, with 7 bases aligning to TRBD2. CDR1 and CDR2 (germline): SGHVS, FQNEAQ. V was pared by 1 base and J by 2 bases, with 5 bases of the junction left unmatched. The length of the CDR3 is 16 residues.

The CDR3 loop reads CASSPGGSGSYEQYF. CDR3 DNA: TGTGCCAGCAGTCCGGGGGGGAGCGGGAGTTACGAGCAGTACTTC. This chain connects TRBV6-5 to TRBJ2-7; 8 nucleotides agree with TRBD2. Germline lookup yields CDR1 MNHEY and CDR2 SVGAGI. The length of the CDR3 is 15 residues. V shed 5 bases, J shed 4 bases, and the junction held 10 bases outside the gene matches.

V gene TRBV6-5 combines with J gene TRBJ2-3; the match to TRBD2 covers 11 bases. CDR3 length equals 15 residues. CDR1 is MNHEY, CDR2 SVGAGI, per germline. The J segment lost 3 bases and the V segment lost 11 bases, leaving 10 bases of the junction unmatched. The CDR3 spells CACRKLAGGTDTQYF. CDR3 DNA sequence: TGTGCCTGTCGGAAGCTAGCGGGGGGAACAGATACGCAGTATTTT.

This chain connects TRBV27 to TRBJ1-2, with D perhaps matching TRBD1 (6 bases). The V end lost 4 bases, the J end lost 7 bases, and 16 bases lay between the germline ends. CDR3 length equals 14 residues. In germline, CDR1 is MNHEY, CDR2 SMNVEV (reference sequence). The CDR3 DNA follows: TGTGCCAGCAGTTCGGGGGGCGTTTTTCGTGGCTACACCTTC. Protein: CASSSGGVFRGYTF.

The chain is built from TRBV7-8 and TRBJ1-2; 7 bases are shared with TRBD1. CDR1 and CDR2 from the germline V gene are SGHVS and FQNEAQ. The ends lost 1 base at V and 3 bases at J; junction bases unmatched: 8. This CDR3 spans 16 amino acids. Written as DNA, the CDR3 is TGTGCCAGCAGCTTAGATGAGGCCAGGGGGGACTATGGCTACACCTTC. Protein product: CASSLDEARGDYGYTF.

J is TRBJ1-2 and V is TRBV9, with 8 bases aligning to TRBD1. The CDR3 runs to 15 residues. Per germline, CDR1 SGDLS and CDR2 YYNGEE. J lost 4 bases, V lost 1 base, and 6 bases had no gene match. The CDR3 nucleotides are TGTGCCAGCAGCGTATTCCAGGGGGCTGGCTATGGCTACACCTTC. This translates into CASSVFQGAGYGYTF.

This chain links TRBV14 with TRBJ1-1; tentative D call: TRBD1 (6 bases). V was trimmed by 4 bases and J by 4 bases, leaving 10 bases between them. The CDR3 runs 13 residues. The germline gives CDR1 SGHDN, CDR2 FVKESK. CDR3 nucleotides: TGTGCCAGCAGCCGGACGACAGGCACTGAAGCTTTCTTT. Encoded protein: CASSRTTGTEAFF.

The chain combines TRBV19 with TRBJ2-3; maybe TRBD2 (5 bases). The germline gives CDR1 LNHDA, CDR2 SQIVND (reference sequence). V lost 1 base and J lost 3, with 11 bases in between. The CDR3 loop spans 15 amino acids. Here the CDR3 reads CASSIGPGGTDTQYF. CDR3 nucleotides: TGTGCCAGTAGTATAGGACCCGGCGGGACAGATACGCAGTATTTT.

The rearrangement uses TRBV7-9 and TRBJ2-1; TRBD1 matches 8 bases. The length of the CDR3 is 17 residues. Germline CDR1 reads SEHNR; CDR2 reads FQNEAQ (reference sequence). With 5 bases clipped from V and 2 bases from J, the junction kept 11 bases outside the gene matches. As DNA, the CDR3 is TGTGCCAGCAGCGGTCAACCGGGACAGGCAACCTACAATGAGCAGTTCTTC. Encoded protein: CASSGQPGQATYNEQFF. Looking up the rest from reference TRBV7-9 and TRBJ2-1 gives the full variable domain: DTGVSQNPRHKITKRGQNVTFRCDPISEHNRLYWYRQTLGQGPEFLTYFQNEAQLEKSRLLSDRFSAERPKGSFSTLEIQRTEQGDSAMYLCASSGQPGQATYNEQFFGPGTRLTVL.

The chain recombines TRBV11-2 with TRBJ2-2, with D perhaps matching TRBD1 (6 bases). V was pared by 5 bases and J by 7 bases, with 14 bases between. The CDR3 contains 14 residues. CDR1 is SGHAT and CDR2 is FQNNGV in the germline V gene. The CDR3 loop reads CASSPGQWSGELFF. The CDR3 DNA sequence: TGTGCCAGCAGCCCCGGACAGTGGAGCGGGGAGCTGTTTTTT.

V and J are TRBV2 and TRBJ2-1, with 12 bases identical to TRBD2. Unmatched junction bases numbered 8, after V lost 3 bases and J lost 5 bases. This CDR3 spans 17 amino acids. Germline assignment: CDR1 SNHLY and CDR2 FYNNEI. CDR3 nucleotides: TGTGCCAGCAGTGATCCTAGCGGGGGGGCCTGGGACAATGAGCAGTTCTTC. Translation gives CASSDPSGGAWDNEQFF.

The genes are TRBV11-2 and TRBJ1-2; the D gene is possibly TRBD1 (6 bases). Germline loops: CDR1 SGHAT, CDR2 FQNNGV. The CDR3 has 14 residues. V dropped 2 bases and J dropped 6 bases, with 13 bases sitting between them. The CDR3 loop reads CASSLWRQVDGYTF. CDR3 DNA sequence: TGTGCCAGCAGCTTATGGCGACAGGTGGATGGCTACACCTTC.

As to this clone: One end of the junction is discordant with germline, which a read error may explain. The V call is TRBV7-3, the J call TRBJ1-2; TRBD1 matches at 7 bases. This CDR3 spans 16 amino acids. Germline-derived CDR1 and CDR2 are SGHTA and FQGTGA. CDR3 sequence (DNA): TGTGCCAGCAGCCTAACCGGACAGGCTTCCCTGGCTGGCTACACCTTC. Encoded protein: CASSLTGQASLAGYTF.

The chain joins TRBV24-1 to TRBJ1-5; 9 bases match TRBD1. The V and J ends lost 5 bases and 0 bases, in that order; junction bases with no gene match: 7. From germline, CDR1 is KGHDR and CDR2 SFDVKD. The CDR3 is 17 residues long. The CDR3 bases are TGTGCCACCAGTGGAGACAGGGGGGGGGATAGCAATCAGCCCCAGCATTTT. Translation: CATSGDRGGDSNQPQHF.

This chain uses TRBV5-1 with TRBJ2-3, with TRBD2 identical over 8 bases. Trimming at V came to 4 bases and at J to 4 bases, leaving 20 bases not matched to a gene. The CDR3 extends over 19 amino acids. From germline, CDR1 is SGHRS and CDR2 YFSETQ. In DNA form, the CDR3 reads TGCGCCAGCAGCCTAATAGCGGGAACCGCCGCCGGGTTCCCAGATACGCAGTATTTT. It codes for CASSLIAGTAAGFPDTQYF.

CDR3 in amino acids: CASRDGTGNPDYGYTF. As DNA, the CDR3 is TGTGCCAGCAGAGACGGGACAGGGAACCCCGACTATGGCTACACCTTC. This rearrangement joins TRBV2 to TRBJ1-2, with 9 nucleotides matching TRBD1. V shed 6 bases and J 3 bases; nucleotides not matched to a gene: 11. CDR1 and CDR2 from the germline V gene are SNHLY and FYNNEI. The CDR3 loop spans 16 amino acids.

The V and J genes are TRBV5-4 and TRBJ2-3; 11 bases map to TRBD1. With 3 bases clipped from V and 6 bases from J, the junction kept 18 bases outside the gene matches. CDR3 length: 19 amino acids. The germline gives CDR1 SGHNT, CDR2 YYREEE (reference sequence). In DNA, the CDR3 is TGTGCCAGCAGCTGGCCGGGACAGGGGGAGTACAAAGGCGGGGATACGCAGTATTTT. Protein product: CASSWPGQGEYKGGDTQYF.

V is TRBV7-8 and J is TRBJ2-3; 9 bases fit TRBD2. Trimming removed 1 base from V and 4 bases from J; junction bases left unmatched: 9. Germline V gene sequence: CDR1 SGHVS, CDR2 FQNEAQ. This CDR3 contains 17 residues. CDR3 loop: CASSLGRGAGGPDTQYF. CDR3 coding DNA: TGTGCCAGCAGCTTAGGGAGGGGAGCGGGAGGCCCAGATACGCAGTATTTT.

This clone appeared a single time. As DNA, the CDR3 is TGTGCCAGCAGCGCAGGACCTGGGAGCAATTCACCCCTCCACTTT. It codes for CASSAGPGSNSPLHF. V usage is TRBV2 and J usage is TRBJ1-6; no definite D call. V was cut by 6 bases and J by 7 bases, with 16 bases left in between. There are 15 residues in the CDR3. Germline V lookup: CDR1 SNHLY, CDR2 FYNNEI.

A few counts support this clone. The J gene is TRBJ1-1, the V gene TRBV4-1; the D is unclear. Germline V gene sequence: CDR1 MGHRA, CDR2 YSYEKL. Trimming left V 4 bases short and J 2 bases short, with 14 bases between. The length of the CDR3 is 15 residues. The DNA of the CDR3 is TGCGCCAGCAGCCCAACCTCAGACTTTAACACTGAAGCTTTCTTT. Translated: CASSPTSDFNTEAFF.

The CDR3: CSVEGGALGNQPQHF. CDR3 DNA sequence: TGCAGCGTTGAAGGGGGCGCGTTAGGCAATCAGCCCCAGCATTTT. The J gene is TRBJ1-5, the V gene TRBV29-1; maybe TRBD1 (5 bases). CDR1 is SQVTM and CDR2 is ANQGSEA in the germline V gene. V was pared by 1 base and J by 2 bases, with 12 bases between. The CDR3 has 15 residues.

This chain's CDR3 is CASSDGSYEQYF. The CDR3 DNA reads TGTGCCAGCAGCGATGGGAGCTACGAGCAGTACTTC. The gene calls are TRBV9 and TRBJ2-7; TRBD2 is a possible D gene (5 bases). Germline CDR1 is SGDLS and CDR2 is YYNGEE. CDR3 length equals 12 residues. Trimming cost V 3 bases and J 3 bases, with 7 bases left between them.